Listed below are T cell receptor beta chains from one sample, sequenced in a study of cytomegalovirus exposure and HLA in healthy donors. Data came from immunoSEQ multiplex PCR; TCRdb stores just in-frame clones and leaves some out. The sample comprises about 180,000 clones, almost 85% of which are singletons, and less than 0.65% rests with the top ten. The sample consisted of PBMCs. The source of these receptors is a woman aged 50 to 65 in good health and CMV-seronegative. Both conserved end residues are part of each CDR3. The order of the fields is clone size, D gene, J gene, V gene, CDR3 DNA, CDR3 protein. A D gene is named only where the DNA matches it firmly. Some rows have no size entry. The others give once, few or many, or a class for an expanded clone.

once | TRBD2 | TRBJ2-1 | TRBV30 | TGTGCCTGGAGAATACTAGCGGGGGGTCACTCCTACAATGAGCAGTTCTTC | CAWRILAGGHSYNEQFF
- | - | TRBJ1-1 | TRBV6-5 | TGTGCCAGCAGTCTACAGGGATACGAGGCTTTCTTT | CASSLQGYEAFF
- | - | TRBJ2-4 | TRBV7-8 | TGTGCCAGCAGCTTAGTTTCCGGGCGGAGGGACATTCAGTACTTC | CASSLVSGRRDIQYF
- | - | TRBJ1-5 | TRBV7-2 | TGTGCCAGCAGCTTAGTCATCGCGGGGAGTCAGCCCCAGCATTTT | CASSLVIAGSQPQHF
- | TRBD2 | TRBJ2-7 | TRBV5-1 | TGCGCCAGCAGCCCCCGAAGCGGGGCCTTGGGGGAGCAGTACTTC | CASSPRSGALGEQYF
- | - | TRBJ1-2 | TRBV6-1 | TGTGCCAGCAGTGGCACAGTTTATGGCTACACCTTC | CASSGTVYGYTF
- | TRBD1 | TRBJ1-3 | TRBV18 | TGTGCCAGCTCACCGGTGCAGGGGGCTACGAGCTCTGGAAACACCATATATTTT | CASSPVQGATSSGNTIYF
- | TRBD1 | TRBJ2-5 | TRBV2 | TGTGCCAGCAGTGTTGGCAGGGGGTGGGAGACCCAGTACTTC | CASSVGRGWETQYF
few | - | TRBJ2-7 | TRBV7-6 | TGTGCCAGCAGCTTAAGAGGGGGTAGCTCCTACGAGCAGTACTTC | CASSLRGGSSYEQYF
- | TRBD1 | TRBJ2-2 | TRBV28 | TGTGCCAGCGGTGCGATCAGGGCAGGGGGTACCGGGGAGCTGTTTTTT | CASGAIRAGGTGELFF
- | TRBD1 | TRBJ2-7 | TRBV5-5 | TGTGCCAGCAGCACCAGGGGGCGTAACGAGCAGTACTTC | CASSTRGRNEQYF
- | TRBD1 | TRBJ2-4 | TRBV19 | TGTGCCACGACCGGGGACAGTGGGGACATTCAGTACTTC | CATTGDSGDIQYF
- | - | TRBJ1-2 | TRBV5-1 | TGCGCCAGCAGCCCTAACAGTCTTGGCTACACCTTC | CASSPNSLGYTF
- | - | TRBJ2-1 | TRBV27 | TGTGCCAGCAGTTTTAACAGTAACAATGAGCAGTTCTTC | CASSFNSNNEQFF
once | TRBD2 | TRBJ2-3 | TRBV5-4 | TGTGCCAGCAGCTCTTCCCGGGGGGGAGGAGCAGATACGCAGTATTTT | CASSSSRGGGADTQYF
- | - | TRBJ2-1 | TRBV12-5 | TGTGCTAGTGGTTCCTTAAGGGGTAGTGAGCAGTTCTTC | CASGSLRGSEQFF
few | TRBD1 | TRBJ2-1 | TRBV18 | TGTGCCAGCTCACCACCGGACAGGGGAGGGTACAATGAGCAGTTCTTC | CASSPPDRGGYNEQFF
- | - | TRBJ1-5 | TRBV27 | TGTGCCAGCAGTTTGTGGCAGGGTGGTGGCAATCAGCCCCAGCATTTT | CASSLWQGGGNQPQHF
- | - | TRBJ1-5 | TRBV28 | TGTGCCAGCAGTTTAGGGTGGGGCAGGCGGAATCAGCCCCAGCATTTT | CASSLGWGRRNQPQHF
- | - | TRBJ2-5 | TRBV15 | TGTGCCACCAGCAGAGATAACGGCCTAGGAGAGGAGACCCAGTACTTC | CATSRDNGLGEETQYF
- | TRBD2 | TRBJ2-1 | TRBV7-2 | TGTGCCAGCAGCTCCGGGACTAGCGTCTACAATGAGCAGTTCTTC | CASSSGTSVYNEQFF
- | - | TRBJ2-3 | TRBV9 | TGTGCCAGCAGCGCGTCAGATACGCAGTATTTT | CASSASDTQYF
- | TRBD1 | TRBJ2-7 | TRBV5-1 | TGCGCCAGCAGCTTGACAGGGGAAGGCTACGAGCAGTACTTC | CASSLTGEGYEQYF
- | TRBD1 | TRBJ2-7 | TRBV7-9 | TGTGCCAGCAGCTTGTTGGGACAGGGACACTTC | CASSLLGQGHF
- | TRBD1 | TRBJ1-2 | TRBV4-1 | TGCGCCAGCAGCCAAGGCCGACAGGGCTTTTTCTATGGCTACACCTTC | CASSQGRQGFFYGYTF
- | - | TRBJ2-1 | TRBV27 | TGTGCCAGCAGTTTAGCGGGGGCCAAAGACAATGAGCAGTTCTTC | CASSLAGAKDNEQFF
- | TRBD1 | TRBJ2-7 | TRBV29-1 | TGCAGCGTCGCCTCAGGACAGGGTTCCTACGAGCAGTACTTC | CSVASGQGSYEQYF
- | TRBD2 | TRBJ2-3 | TRBV5-1 | TGCGCCAGCAGCCGGGGGCTAGCGGGAGCAGGGAGTGTCACAGATACGCAGTATTTT | CASSRGLAGAGSVTDTQYF
once | - | TRBJ1-3 | TRBV9 | TGTGCCAGCAGCGTAGGAGAGGCAACTGGAAACACCATATATTTT | CASSVGEATGNTIYF